Below are 20 T cell receptor beta chains sequenced from a single sample in a study of blood T cells in healthy people across ages. Then a second PCR, running about 7 to 11 cycles, was carried out with a sample-barcoded 5' primer and a J-beta primer mix. One entry per CDR3 protein, called by TCRdb with MiXCR from the 5' RACE reads. In the table there are 1.5 million to 2 million distinct CDR3 sequences, 40% to 55% of which are singletons. The sample taken for sequencing was blood. The receptors originated from a woman aged 40-49 years in good health.

The sample holds a few counts of this clonotype. Possible read error: a much larger clone is one base away. The rearrangement links TRBV6-1 to TRBJ2-7, with no clear D. The CDR3 is 11 amino acids. V gave up 4 bases and J gave up 2 bases, with 3 bases separating them. Per germline, CDR1 MNHNS and CDR2 SASEGT. The CDR3 nucleotides are TGTGCCAGCAGTGTCCCCTACGAGCAGTACTTC. It specifies CASSVPYEQYF.

The count of this clonotype is one. V gene TRBV12-3 or TRBV12-4 combines with J gene TRBJ2-1; 14 nucleotides match TRBD2. The DNA end is a closer match to TRBJ2-7, so the J assignment may be wrong. This CDR3 spans 16 amino acids. In DNA, the CDR3 is TGTGCCAGCAGTTTAGAGGGACTAGCGGGGGCCAATGAGCAGTACTTC. Translated: CASSLEGLAGANEQYF.

The chain links TRBV9 to TRBJ1-2; possible D gene TRBD1, 5 bases. The CDR3 loop spans 14 amino acids. With 5 bases removed from V and 1 base from J, the gap between germline ends came to 12 bases. In germline, CDR1 is SGDLS, CDR2 YYNGEE. CDR3 nucleotides: TGTGCCAGCAGAGGACACCGAAATAACTATGGCTACACCTTC. This sequence encodes CASRGHRNNYGYTF.

This clonotype was counted a few times. The chain joins TRBV7-2 to TRBJ1-1, with no clear D. CDR3 length: 10 amino acids. Germline V gene data show CDR1 as SGHTA and CDR2 as FQGNSA. V was pared by 1 base and J by 12 bases, with 6 bases between. This CDR3 is CASSLGGTFF. The CDR3 region has the DNA TGTGCCAGCAGCTTAGGCGGAACTTTCTTT.

The V and J genes are TRBV10-2 and TRBJ2-6; unclear D gene. This CDR3 spans 15 amino acids. Trimming stripped 6 bases from V and 0 bases from J, with 9 bases between. CDR1 and CDR2 (germline): WSHSY, SAAADI. CDR3 amino acids: CASRYEVSGANVLTF. DNA for the CDR3: TGCGCCAGCAGGTACGAAGTCTCTGGGGCCAACGTCCTGACTTTC.

This chain connects TRBV29-1 to TRBJ2-3; D may be TRBD1 or TRBD2 (6 bases each). This CDR3 region has 14 residues. V lost 3 bases, J lost 6 bases, and 16 bases lay in between. The germline V gene has CDR1 SQVTM and CDR2 ANQGSEA. The CDR3 region has the DNA TGCAGCGTTGATGGGGGGCAGGTCCCGGATACGCAGTATTTT. Encoded protein: CSVDGGQVPDTQYF.

The chain is built from TRBV20-1 and TRBJ2-4; D unresolved. The CDR3 covers 15 residues. Trimming removed 2 bases at V and 0 bases at J, with 11 bases between. Germline-derived CDR1 and CDR2 are DFQATT and SNEGSKA (reference sequence). In nucleotides, the CDR3 is TGCAGTGCTAGAATGTCGGAACTAGCCAAAAACATTCAGTACTTC. It encodes CSARMSELAKNIQYF.

The chain uses TRBV6-2 or TRBV6-3 and TRBJ2-7; D ambiguous. Trimming cost V 2 bases and J 0 bases, with 8 bases left between them. Germline V gene lookup returns CDR1 MNHEY and CDR2 SVGEGT. This CDR3 is built from 14 residues. CDR3: CASSYRMPSYEQYF. In DNA, the CDR3 is TGTGCCAGCAGTTACCGAATGCCCTCCTACGAGCAGTACTTC.

Remarks on this clonotype: At one of its ends the junction is not consistent with the germline gene, which may arise from a read error. V is TRBV29-1 and J is TRBJ2-5, with a possible D match to TRBD1 (6 bases). The germline V gene encodes CDR1 SQVTM and CDR2 ANQGSEA. The CDR3 totals 13 residues. The CDR3 protein is CSGLGQNQEAQYF. DNA of the CDR3: TGCAGCGGATTGGGACAAAACCAAGAGGCCCAGTACTTC.

This clonotype was seen a few times. This chain links TRBV19 with TRBJ1-5, with TRBD1 identical over 7 bases. Germline V gene lookup returns CDR1 LNHDA and CDR2 SQIVND (reference sequence). The CDR3 is 14 residues long. After removal of 6 bases from V and 3 bases from J, the junction contained 5 bases not matched to a gene. The CDR3 sequence is CASRRQGTNQPQHF. CDR3 bases: TGTGCCAGTAGGAGACAGGGCACCAATCAGCCCCAGCATTTT.

The chain has TRBV2 and TRBJ2-7; D possibly corresponds to TRBD1 (6 bases). The CDR3 has 16 residues. Trimming removed 4 bases from V and 1 base from J, with 17 bases in between. The germline V gene encodes CDR1 SNHLY and CDR2 FYNNEI. DNA of the CDR3: TGTGCCAGCAGTGTCCACCCAGGGGTAATTTCCTACGAGCAGTACTTC. It is translated as CASSVHPGVISYEQYF.

This clonotype was seen a few times. V and J are TRBV29-1 and TRBJ1-2; TRBD1 might be the D (5 bases). This CDR3 has 14 amino acids. Germline values: CDR1 SQVTM, CDR2 ANQGSEA. The CDR3 DNA is TGCAGTGAAAGAGGGGCTTCGGGGATTTATGGCTACACCTTC. Translated, it gives CSERGASGIYGYTF.

On this clonotype: With a much larger clone just one base away, this may be a read error. The chain has TRBV4-2 and TRBJ2-3, with TRBD1 identical over 7 bases. This CDR3 contains 13 residues. From germline, CDR1 is LGHNA and CDR2 YNFKEQ. CDR3 amino acids: CASSQAGTDTRYF. The CDR3 region has the DNA TGTGCCAGCAGCCAAGCGGGGACAGATACGCGGTATTTT.

In DNA, the CDR3 is TGTGCCAGCAGCTTACTCGCACAGGGGGCCATCTCTGGGGCCAACGTCCTGACTTTC. Its translation is CASSLLAQGAISGANVLTF. The rearrangement joins TRBV7-9 to TRBJ2-6; 9 nucleotides align to TRBD1. The trim removed 2 bases at V and 0 bases at J, leaving 8 bases unmatched. The CDR3 runs 19 residues. CDR1 and CDR2 (germline): SEHNR, FQNEAQ (reference sequence).

In its sample, this clonotype was seen a few times. The rearrangement joins TRBV12-3 or TRBV12-4 to TRBJ1-2; TRBD1 is a possible D gene (5 bases). Trimming stripped 2 bases from V and 5 bases from J, with 9 bases between. The CDR3 is 13 amino acids. Here the CDR3 DNA reads TGTGCCAGCAGTTTACACAGGACATATGGCTACACCTTC. Encoded protein: CASSLHRTYGYTF.

CDR3 DNA sequence: TGCGCCAGCAGCCAAGTTTTATCTGAGCAGTACTTC. Its protein product is CASSQVLSEQYF. This sequence joins TRBV4-1 and TRBJ2-5; D ambiguous. The germline V gene encodes CDR1 MGHRA and CDR2 YSYEKL. V lost 1 base, J lost 11 bases, and 11 bases lay in between. CDR3 length: 12 residues.

In this sample, this clonotype turned up a few times. The chain is built from TRBV6-5 and TRBJ2-3, with 10 bases identical to TRBD1. The V segment lost 6 bases and the J segment 0 bases; nucleotides outside the gene matches: 3. Germline CDR1 and CDR2: MNHEY and SVGAGI. This CDR3 region has 15 residues. CDR3 loop: CASRWGQGSTDTQYF. Here the CDR3 DNA reads TGTGCCAGCAGATGGGGACAGGGGAGCACAGATACGCAGTATTTT.

This clonotype was counted a few times. The gene calls are TRBV3-1 and TRBJ1-2; possible D gene TRBD1, 5 bases. The germline CDR1 and CDR2 sequences are LGHDT and YNNKEL (reference sequence). This CDR3 region has 14 residues. V was cut by 1 base and J by 5 bases, with 11 bases left in between. CDR3 nucleotides: TGTGCCAGCAGCCAAGGACAGTTCTTTTATGGCTACACCTTC. Its translation is CASSQGQFFYGYTF.

The chain carries TRBV7-2 and TRBJ2-1; the D call may be TRBD1 or TRBD2 (5 bases each). From germline, CDR1 is SGHTA and CDR2 FQGNSA. The CDR3 covers 15 residues. V gave up 5 bases and J gave up 0 bases, with 11 bases separating them. CDR3 sequence: CASSQGRLSYNEQFF. The DNA of the CDR3 is TGTGCCAGCAGCCAGGGACGGCTCTCCTACAATGAGCAGTTCTTC.

This chain uses TRBV20-1 with TRBJ1-2, with TRBD1 matching 7 bases. The germline V gene has CDR1 DFQATT and CDR2 SNEGSKA (reference sequence). The CDR3 is 13 amino acids. Losses at the gene ends were 6 bases for V and 4 bases for J; bases not matched to a gene: 8. DNA of the CDR3: TGCAGTGCCATCGAGGGGGCGAGCTATGGCTACACCTTC. Translating gives CSAIEGASYGYTF.